A selection of T cell receptor beta chains follows, all from one sample in a study of T cells after yellow fever vaccination. MiXCR, applied by TCRdb to the 5' RACE reads, yields one record per CDR3 protein. The sample consists of about 47,000 distinct CDR3 sequences, roughly 7.4% of them appearing once. Sequenced material: CD8+ T cells sorted from PBMCs, taken less than 18 days after the first yellow fever vaccination. All receptors derive from a man aged 18 to 30 who received the YFV17D yellow fever vaccine. Both conserved end residues are part of each CDR3. A D gene is named only where the DNA matches it firmly. Rows may omit the clone size; those that give it use once, few, many or a size class.

abundance: many; d_gene: .; v_gene: TRBV12-3/TRBV12-4; j_gene: TRBJ2-5; CDR3nt: TGTGCCAGCAGGGGGAACGACAGATGGGAGACCCAGTACTTC; CDR3aa: CASRGNDRWETQYF
abundance: many; d_gene: TRBD2; v_gene: TRBV3-1; j_gene: TRBJ2-5; CDR3nt: TGTGCCAGCACCCCGGGAGGGGAGACCCAGTACTTC; CDR3aa: CASTPGGETQYF
abundance: many; d_gene: TRBD1; v_gene: TRBV5-1; j_gene: TRBJ2-3; CDR3nt: TGCGCCAGCAGCTGGGATCCGGGACAGAGCACAGATACGCAGTATTTT; CDR3aa: CASSWDPGQSTDTQYF
abundance: many; d_gene: TRBD1; v_gene: TRBV4-1; j_gene: TRBJ1-2; CDR3nt: TGCGCCAGCAGCCACTTTCTTGGGGACAGAGACTACTATGGCTACACCTTC; CDR3aa: CASSHFLGDRDYYGYTF
abundance: .; d_gene: TRBD1; v_gene: TRBV28; j_gene: TRBJ2-2; CDR3nt: TGTGCCACCCTTCCCGGTGACAGGGACACCGGGGAGCTGTTTTTT; CDR3aa: CATLPGDRDTGELFF
abundance: many; d_gene: .; v_gene: TRBV12-3/TRBV12-4; j_gene: TRBJ1-1; CDR3nt: TGTGCCAGCAGTTTCGAGGCGCTGGCCACTGAAGCTTTCTTT; CDR3aa: CASSFEALATEAFF
abundance: few; d_gene: .; v_gene: TRBV6-5; j_gene: TRBJ1-4; CDR3nt: TGTGCCAGCAGTTACTTTTCGACAAGGGAAAAACTGTTTTTT; CDR3aa: CASSYFSTREKLFF
abundance: medium-sized; d_gene: .; v_gene: TRBV4-2; j_gene: TRBJ2-2; CDR3nt: TGTGCCAGCAGCCAAGAGGGGGACCCCTCCACCGGGGAGCTGTTTTTT; CDR3aa: CASSQEGDPSTGELFF
abundance: many; d_gene: TRBD1; v_gene: TRBV4-1; j_gene: TRBJ2-5; CDR3nt: TGCGCCAGCAGCCAATGGGACAGCTACCAAGAGACCCAGTACTTC; CDR3aa: CASSQWDSYQETQYF
abundance: many; d_gene: .; v_gene: TRBV4-3; j_gene: TRBJ1-6; CDR3nt: TGCGCCAGCAGCCAAGAAACTGGGGACCCGGGGTCCTATAATTCACCCCTCCACTTT; CDR3aa: CASSQETGDPGSYNSPLHF
abundance: many; d_gene: TRBD1; v_gene: TRBV6-2/TRBV6-3; j_gene: TRBJ2-3; CDR3nt: TGTGCCAGCAGTTACTCGGGACAGGGTTTTAGCACAGATACGCAGTATTTT; CDR3aa: CASSYSGQGFSTDTQYF
abundance: many; d_gene: .; v_gene: TRBV7-2; j_gene: TRBJ2-2; CDR3nt: TGTGCCAGCACCACCCCGAGGCAGGGTACCGGGGAGCTGTTTTTT; CDR3aa: CASTTPRQGTGELFF
abundance: many; d_gene: .; v_gene: TRBV6-1; j_gene: TRBJ2-1; CDR3nt: TGTGCCAGCAGTGAAGACCAGGGCCCGTCCTACAATGAGCAGTTCTTC; CDR3aa: CASSEDQGPSYNEQFF
abundance: many; d_gene: TRBD1; v_gene: TRBV6-5; j_gene: TRBJ1-2; CDR3nt: TGTGCCAGCAGTTCCGGACAGGGATACCACAACTATGGCTACACCTTC; CDR3aa: CASSSGQGYHNYGYTF
abundance: many; d_gene: .; v_gene: TRBV3-1; j_gene: TRBJ1-2; CDR3nt: TGTGCCAGCAGCGCCGGGGCTTATGGCTACACCTTC; CDR3aa: CASSAGAYGYTF
abundance: many; d_gene: .; v_gene: TRBV7-9; j_gene: TRBJ1-2; CDR3nt: TGTGCCAGCAGCTTATCCCCTGGGGGGAATGATGGCTACACCTTC; CDR3aa: CASSLSPGGNDGYTF
abundance: many; d_gene: .; v_gene: TRBV7-2; j_gene: TRBJ1-1; CDR3nt: TGTGCCAGCAGCTCCGTCGAGTACGGCCCGTTGGAAGCTTTCTTT; CDR3aa: CASSSVEYGPLEAFF
abundance: few; d_gene: TRBD2; v_gene: TRBV4-1; j_gene: TRBJ2-3; CDR3nt: TGCGCCAGCAGCCAAGGACTAGCGGCCAACCCAGATACGCAGTATTTT; CDR3aa: CASSQGLAANPDTQYF
abundance: many; d_gene: .; v_gene: TRBV2; j_gene: TRBJ1-6; CDR3nt: TGTGCCAGCAGTGCCATTGACAGCAATTCACCCCTCCACTTT; CDR3aa: CASSAIDSNSPLHF
abundance: many; d_gene: .; v_gene: TRBV27; j_gene: TRBJ2-7; CDR3nt: TGTGCCAGCAGTTTGACGGGCTCCCTGGGCTACGAGCAGTACTTC; CDR3aa: CASSLTGSLGYEQYF
abundance: many; d_gene: .; v_gene: TRBV29-1; j_gene: TRBJ1-2; CDR3nt: TGCAGCGTAGCACCTCGCGGGGGAGGCAATGGCTACACCTTC; CDR3aa: CSVAPRGGGNGYTF
abundance: many; d_gene: TRBD1; v_gene: TRBV15; j_gene: TRBJ2-1; CDR3nt: TGTGCCACCAGCATCAATACAGGGGAATCCTACAATGAGCAGTTCTTC; CDR3aa: CATSINTGESYNEQFF
abundance: many; d_gene: TRBD1; v_gene: TRBV9; j_gene: TRBJ1-1; CDR3nt: TGTGCCAGCAGCGTTTTAACGACAGGGGAAGCTTTCTTT; CDR3aa: CASSVLTTGEAFF
abundance: many; d_gene: .; v_gene: TRBV24-1; j_gene: TRBJ2-1; CDR3nt: TGTGCCACCAGAGAGACAGGTGACCACAATGAGCAGTTCTTC; CDR3aa: CATRETGDHNEQFF
abundance: few; d_gene: .; v_gene: TRBV7-9; j_gene: TRBJ2-5; CDR3nt: TGTGCCAGCAGCTTAGTTGAAGGGTCCCAAGAGACCCAGTACTTC; CDR3aa: CASSLVEGSQETQYF
abundance: .; d_gene: TRBD1; v_gene: TRBV9; j_gene: TRBJ2-5; CDR3nt: TGTGCCAGCAGCGCCCGGACAGGGGGCGTAGAGACCCAGTACTTC; CDR3aa: CASSARTGGVETQYF
abundance: .; d_gene: .; v_gene: TRBV6-6; j_gene: TRBJ2-5; CDR3nt: TGTGCCAGCAGCTTGTACCAAGAGACCCAGTACTTC; CDR3aa: CASSLYQETQYF
abundance: many; d_gene: .; v_gene: TRBV6-2/TRBV6-3; j_gene: TRBJ2-1; CDR3nt: TGTGCCAGCAGTTATCGGCTACCGACCATATACAATGAGCAGTTCTTC; CDR3aa: CASSYRLPTIYNEQFF
abundance: few; d_gene: .; v_gene: TRBV4-1; j_gene: TRBJ2-1; CDR3nt: TGCGCCAGCAGCCCCTGGCAGGGATACAATGAGCAGTTCTTC; CDR3aa: CASSPWQGYNEQFF
abundance: many; d_gene: TRBD2; v_gene: TRBV28; j_gene: TRBJ2-5; CDR3nt: TGTGCCAGCAGTTTTAGCGGGGCAGAGACCCAGTACTTC; CDR3aa: CASSFSGAETQYF
abundance: .; d_gene: .; v_gene: TRBV4-1; j_gene: TRBJ2-1; CDR3nt: TGTGCCAGCAGCCCCGGGCGCCTGTGCAATGAGCAGTTCTTC; CDR3aa: CASSPGRLCNEQFF
abundance: many; d_gene: TRBD1; v_gene: TRBV4-3; j_gene: TRBJ2-3; CDR3nt: TGCGCCAGCAGCCCGATGACAGGGGAAGTAGATACGCAGTATTTT; CDR3aa: CASSPMTGEVDTQYF
abundance: few; d_gene: TRBD2; v_gene: TRBV7-2; j_gene: TRBJ2-2; CDR3nt: TGTGCCAGCAGCCAAAGGGGTGGCGGGGGAGTCACCGGGGAGCTGTTTTTT; CDR3aa: CASSQRGGGGVTGELFF
abundance: many; d_gene: .; v_gene: TRBV11-1; j_gene: TRBJ2-7; CDR3nt: TGTGCCAGCAGCTTCCTTTCTGGCGTGGACACCCTTTACTACGAGCAGTACTTC; CDR3aa: CASSFLSGVDTLYYEQYF
abundance: many; d_gene: .; v_gene: TRBV5-6; j_gene: TRBJ2-5; CDR3nt: TGTGCCAGCAGCCCCCTTTCGGAGACCCAGTACTTC; CDR3aa: CASSPLSETQYF
abundance: many; d_gene: .; v_gene: TRBV6-2/TRBV6-3; j_gene: TRBJ1-1; CDR3nt: TGTGCCAGCCTTTTCTCCTTGGGGACTGAAGCTTTCTTT; CDR3aa: CASLFSLGTEAFF
abundance: many; d_gene: TRBD1; v_gene: TRBV29-1; j_gene: TRBJ2-7; CDR3nt: TGCAGCGTTGAACTGGCAGGGGGCTCCTACGAGCAGTACTTC; CDR3aa: CSVELAGGSYEQYF
abundance: .; d_gene: .; v_gene: TRBV5-1; j_gene: TRBJ2-5; CDR3nt: TGCGCCAGCAGCTCTTTAGGGGAGAGCCAAGAGACCCAGTACTTC; CDR3aa: CASSSLGESQETQYF
abundance: many; d_gene: TRBD1; v_gene: TRBV5-4; j_gene: TRBJ1-6; CDR3nt: TGTGCCAGCAGCTTTACAGGGGGCGGATCACCCCTCCACTTT; CDR3aa: CASSFTGGGSPLHF
abundance: many; d_gene: TRBD1; v_gene: TRBV12-3/TRBV12-4; j_gene: TRBJ2-2; CDR3nt: TGTGCCAGCAGCTCTAACAAACATGACAGGGGAGGCGGGGAGCTGTTTTTT; CDR3aa: CASSSNKHDRGGGELFF
abundance: many; d_gene: TRBD1; v_gene: TRBV5-6; j_gene: TRBJ2-1; CDR3nt: TGTGCCAGCAGCTCGGGGCAGGGGGCGGATGAGCAGTTCTTC; CDR3aa: CASSSGQGADEQFF
abundance: many; d_gene: .; v_gene: TRBV12-3/TRBV12-4; j_gene: TRBJ1-2; CDR3nt: TGTGCCAGCAGTTTAGCGGGGCCCCGGGATGGCTACACCTTC; CDR3aa: CASSLAGPRDGYTF
abundance: few; d_gene: TRBD1; v_gene: TRBV4-2; j_gene: TRBJ1-4; CDR3nt: TGTGCCAGCAGCCAAGATCGGGACAGGGGGAGTGAAAAACTGTTTTTT; CDR3aa: CASSQDRDRGSEKLFF
abundance: many; d_gene: TRBD2; v_gene: TRBV5-4; j_gene: TRBJ2-1; CDR3nt: TGTGCCAGCAGCTTGATAGCGGGGGACAATGAGCAGTTCTTC; CDR3aa: CASSLIAGDNEQFF